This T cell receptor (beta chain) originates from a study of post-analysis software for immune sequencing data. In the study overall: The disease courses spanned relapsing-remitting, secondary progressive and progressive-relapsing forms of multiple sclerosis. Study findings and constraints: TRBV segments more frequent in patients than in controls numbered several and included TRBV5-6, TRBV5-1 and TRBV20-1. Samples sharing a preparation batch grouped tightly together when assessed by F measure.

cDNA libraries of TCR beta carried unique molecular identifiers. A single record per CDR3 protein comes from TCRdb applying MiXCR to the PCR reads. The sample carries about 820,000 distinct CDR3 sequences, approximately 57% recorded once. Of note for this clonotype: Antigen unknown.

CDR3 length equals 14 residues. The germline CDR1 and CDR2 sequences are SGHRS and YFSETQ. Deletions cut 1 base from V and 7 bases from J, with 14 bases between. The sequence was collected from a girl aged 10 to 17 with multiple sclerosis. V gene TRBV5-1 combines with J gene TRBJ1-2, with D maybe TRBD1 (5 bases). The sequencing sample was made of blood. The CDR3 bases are TGCGCCAGCAGCTTGTCGGGGGAGCCCCGTGGCTACACCTTC. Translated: CASSLSGEPRGYTF.